This T cell receptor (beta chain) was identified during a study of Graves' ophthalmopathy and Graves' hyperthyroidism. General study results and limits: Ophthalmopathy progression was predicted by the model at roughly 69% sensitivity and about 72% specificity. In blood appeared most of the expanded thyroid clonotypes whose frequency exceeded 0.001.

RNA served as the template for amplifying TCR beta CDR3 regions. HTBI-primed RT-PCR formed the first round, and a multiplex PCR formed the second. TCRdb passed the multiplex PCR reads through MiXCR, listing each CDR3 protein once. The sample has around 400,000 distinct CDR3 sequences; around 21% are singletons. The sample holds many counts of this clonotype. Its antigen is undetermined. V lost 7 bases and J lost 2, with 12 bases in between. CDR1 is SQVTM and CDR2 is ANQGSEA in the germline V gene. The CDR3 is 12 amino acids. Stable hyperthyroidism meant no progression to ophthalmopathy within 18 months of follow-up. Excluded: other autoimmune disease, uncontrolled infection, pregnancy or lactation.

The sample comprised peripheral blood. The receptor's source is a young woman with stable Graves' hyperthyroidism. V and J are TRBV29-1 and TRBJ2-7, with D possibly called TRBD1 or TRBD2 (5 bases each). The CDR3: CSAGDRTYEQYF. CDR3 DNA sequence: TGCAGCGCCGGGGACCGAACCTACGAGCAGTACTTC.